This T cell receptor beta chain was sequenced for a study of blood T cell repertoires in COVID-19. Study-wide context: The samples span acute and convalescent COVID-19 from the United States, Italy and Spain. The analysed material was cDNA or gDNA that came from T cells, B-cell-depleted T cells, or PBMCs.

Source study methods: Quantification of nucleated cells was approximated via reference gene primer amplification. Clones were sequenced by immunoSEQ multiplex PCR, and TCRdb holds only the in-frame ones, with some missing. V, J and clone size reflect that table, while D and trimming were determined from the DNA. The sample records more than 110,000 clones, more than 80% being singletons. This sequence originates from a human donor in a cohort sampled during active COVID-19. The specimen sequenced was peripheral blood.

The CDR3: CASSVAWQADIQYF. CDR3 nucleotides: TGTGCCAGCAGCGTAGCTTGGCAGGCAGACATTCAGTACTTC. The chain links TRBV9 to TRBJ2-4; no definite D call. The CDR3 has 14 residues. Deletions cut 0 bases from V and 8 bases from J, with 12 bases between. Germline values: CDR1 SGDLS, CDR2 YYNGEE.